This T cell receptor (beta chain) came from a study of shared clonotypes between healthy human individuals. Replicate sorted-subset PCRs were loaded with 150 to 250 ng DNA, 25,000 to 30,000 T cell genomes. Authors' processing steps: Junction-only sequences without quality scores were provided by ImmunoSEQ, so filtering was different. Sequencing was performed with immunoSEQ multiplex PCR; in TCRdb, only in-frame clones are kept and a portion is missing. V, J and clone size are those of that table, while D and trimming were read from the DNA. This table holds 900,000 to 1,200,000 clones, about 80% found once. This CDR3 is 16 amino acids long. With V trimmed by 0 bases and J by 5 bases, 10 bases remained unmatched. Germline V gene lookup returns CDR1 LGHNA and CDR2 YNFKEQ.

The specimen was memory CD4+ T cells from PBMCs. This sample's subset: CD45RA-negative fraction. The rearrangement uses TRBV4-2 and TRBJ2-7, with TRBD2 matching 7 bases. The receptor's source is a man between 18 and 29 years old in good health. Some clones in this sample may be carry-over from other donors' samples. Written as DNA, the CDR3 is TGTGCCAGCAGCCAAGATGTGAGACTAGCCTTTCACGAGCAGTACTTC. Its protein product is CASSQDVRLAFHEQYF.